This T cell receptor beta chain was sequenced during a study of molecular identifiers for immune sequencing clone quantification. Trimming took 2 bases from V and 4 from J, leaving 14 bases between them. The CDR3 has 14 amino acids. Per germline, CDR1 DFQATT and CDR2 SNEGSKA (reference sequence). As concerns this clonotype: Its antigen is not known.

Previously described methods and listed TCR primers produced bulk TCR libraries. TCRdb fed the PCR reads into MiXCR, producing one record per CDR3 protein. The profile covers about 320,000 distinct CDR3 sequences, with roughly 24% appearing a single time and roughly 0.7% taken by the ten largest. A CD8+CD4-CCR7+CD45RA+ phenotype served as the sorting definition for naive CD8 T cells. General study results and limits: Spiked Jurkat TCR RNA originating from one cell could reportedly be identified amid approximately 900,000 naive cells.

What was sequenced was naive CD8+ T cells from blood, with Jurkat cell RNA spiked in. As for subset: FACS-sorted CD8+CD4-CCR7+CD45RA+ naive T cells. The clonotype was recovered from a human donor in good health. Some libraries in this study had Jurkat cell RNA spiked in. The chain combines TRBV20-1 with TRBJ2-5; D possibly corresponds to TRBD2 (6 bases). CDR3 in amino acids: CSARMSGVSETQYF. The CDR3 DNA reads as TGCAGTGCTAGAATGTCGGGGGTTTCAGAGACCCAGTACTTC.